Following are 8 T cell receptor beta chains from one sample sequenced in a study of T cells in narcolepsy. Profiled with immunoSEQ multiplex PCR; TCRdb holds only in-frame clones, not every one. Of tens of thousands of clones listed, roughly 86% were seen once; the top ten hold around 0.89%. Input material: memory (CD45RA-) CD4+ T cells from blood. Receptors were obtained from a human donor in good health.

The chain carries TRBV19 and TRBJ1-1; D might be TRBD1 (5 bases). CDR3 length equals 14 residues. The ends were cut back, 7 bases at V and 0 bases at J, with 12 bases in the middle. Germline-derived CDR1 and CDR2 are LNHDA and SQIVND (reference sequence). The CDR3 protein is CASKNSRVNTEAFF. DNA for the CDR3: TGTGCCAGTAAGAATTCCAGGGTGAACACTGAAGCTTTCTTT.

This rearrangement joins TRBV7-8 to TRBJ1-5; D is undetermined. The V and J ends lost 1 base and 4 bases respectively, with 11 bases between them. Germline lookup yields CDR1 SGHVS and CDR2 FQNEAQ. The CDR3 is made up of 15 amino acids. The CDR3 DNA reads TGTGCCAGCAGCTTAGGGCGGGTTTCGAATCAGCCCCAGCATTTT. Its translation is CASSLGRVSNQPQHF.

This clone was seen just once. J is TRBJ2-1 and V is TRBV5-1; TRBD2 matches at 10 bases. Trimming cost V 3 bases and J 8 bases; bases outside gene matches: 8. CDR1 and CDR2 (germline): SGHRS, YFSETQ. The CDR3 has 15 residues. CDR3 sequence (DNA): TGCGCCAGCAGCTCAACTAGCGGGGACTTTGATGAGCAGTTCTTC. This sequence encodes CASSSTSGDFDEQFF.

A note on this clone: Other nucleotide sequences from this sample produce the same CDR3. For the CDR3, the DNA is TGTGCCAGCAGCCAGCCAAGGTTAGGGCGAGGGGGGAACACTGAAGCTTTCTTT. This translates into CASSQPRLGRGGNTEAFF. V gene TRBV14 combines with J gene TRBJ1-1; D may be TRBD1 (6 bases). The V and J ends lost 3 bases and 1 base respectively, with 21 bases between them. CDR3 length: 18 amino acids. The germline gives CDR1 SGHDN, CDR2 FVKESK.

J is TRBJ1-3 and V is TRBV6-1; 7 bases agree with TRBD1. V lost 5 bases, J lost 2 bases, and 6 bases stayed unmatched. CDR1 is MNHNS and CDR2 is SASEGT in the germline V gene. CDR3 length equals 15 residues. This CDR3 reads CASSLTGMTGNTIYF. DNA for the CDR3: TGTGCCAGCAGTTTGACAGGGATGACTGGAAACACCATATATTTT.

This chain connects TRBV5-5 to TRBJ1-1; D is ambiguous. Germline CDR1 is SGHKS and CDR2 is YYEKEE (reference sequence). This CDR3 region has 15 residues. Trimming shortened V by 0 bases and J by 1 base, and 10 bases separated the two germline ends. The CDR3 sequence is CASSLGPGTNTEAFF. CDR3 in DNA: TGTGCCAGCAGCTTGGGGCCGGGCACGAACACTGAAGCTTTCTTT. The complete variable domain, with remaining parts taken from reference TRBV5-5 and TRBJ1-1, reads DAGVTQSPTHLIKTRGQQVTLRCSPISGHKSVSWYQQVLGQGPQFIFQYYEKEERGRGNFPDRFSARQFPNYSSELNVNALLLGDSALYLCASSLGPGTNTEAFFGQGTRLTVV.

CDR3 sequence reads: CASSLGGSLNTEAFF. DNA for the CDR3: TGTGCCAGCAGCTTAGGGGGCTCATTGAACACTGAAGCTTTCTTT. The chain joins TRBV5-6 to TRBJ1-1; 7 bases map to TRBD1. The CDR3 is 15 residues long. CDR1 is SGHDT and CDR2 is YYEEEE in the germline V gene. The V gene end was trimmed by 2 bases and the J gene end by 0 bases; junction bases not matched to a gene: 4.

This clone has more than one count but fewer than ten. The CDR3 end shows no conserved phenylalanine or tryptophan, and so a read error is likely. Because the CDR3's place on the DNA is in doubt, the DNA is left out and the CDR3 is given as listed by TCRdb. The chain is built from TRBV6-4 and TRBJ1-4. The CDR3 length equals 12 residues, ends included. Germline-derived CDR1 and CDR2 are MRHNA and SNTAGT. The CDR3 protein is CASSDEGVLTYG.